This entry concerns a single T cell receptor beta chain. This sample was taken from a study of graft-versus-host responses after intestinal transplantation. Sequencing was performed with immunoSEQ multiplex PCR; in TCRdb, only in-frame clones are kept and a portion is missing. The data contain some 44,000 clones, approximately 95% of them seen just once; the ten biggest clones take up about 1.4%. The specimen was PBMCs, collected 335 days after intestinal transplant. This clonotype was obtained from a human patient who received an intestinal transplant, so some T cells may come from the graft donor.

Here the CDR3 reads CASSPGPTGTDTQYF. In nucleotides, the CDR3 is TGTGCCAGCAGCCCCGGACCGACTGGCACAGATACGCAGTATTTT. The chain uses TRBV5-4 and TRBJ2-3; the D is unclear. Germline V CDR1 and CDR2: SGHNT, YYREEE (reference sequence). Deletions cut 4 bases from V and 1 base from J, with 13 bases between. The CDR3 length is 15 residues.